This T cell receptor beta chain appears in the sequencing data of a study of shared clonotypes between healthy human individuals (dated by TCRdb to the early 2020s). As for the study more broadly: A few men and two women, aged 18 to 49 years, made up the cohort. Per donor, three plates each were used for CD4 naive and CD4 memory, two for CD8 naive, and one for CD8 memory. The study deeply sequenced blood TCR repertoires of about five healthy adults to estimate repertoire size and the extent of clonotype sharing between individuals. To increase sequencing depth and limit assay-specific biases, TCR repertoire library preparation and sequencing were carried out by different laboratories using diverse techniques. Between about 0.8 and 9 billion PBMCs per donor were obtained by leukapheresis. Points the paper makes about the study in general: Because the study included a small number of donors, the genetic and exposure-history diversity represented was limited. Naive subsets generally had larger estimated clonotype richness than memory subsets did. Sharing across several donors was observed for approximately 5% of naive CD4, 3% to 3.5% of naive CD8, 2% to 2.5% of memory CD4, and roughly 0.4% of memory CD8 clonotypes. Based on pairwise subsampling, the degree of clonotype sharing among donors was expected to be affected by sequencing depth. Incomplete sequencing was indicated by rarefaction of sorted-subset datasets, despite the large sequencing depth. Compared with non-shared clonotypes, clonotypes shared by all four sorted-subset donors had higher generation probabilities. Only blood was sampled, and tissue TCR repertoires likely differ from those in blood.

CD8 naive samples were CD45RO-negative cells positively selected for CCR7, giving a CD45RA+CCR7+ population that excluded TemRA cells. The donors were healthy, HIV-negative adults who had no recently reported acute infections or vaccinations. Only Caucasian adults living in Nashville, Tennessee, USA were represented among the donors. Blood was collected by leukapheresis, and PBMCs were isolated by Ficoll-Histopaque density gradient centrifugation and then cryopreserved in liquid nitrogen vapor phase. Analytical flow cytometry was used to check the purity and quantity of every magnetically sorted T cell population. Each sorted fraction had its genomic DNA isolated and then quantified by UV absorbance on a Nanodrop 2000c. Worth noting for this clone: Its antigen is unknown. Base quality data are lacking; no much larger clone is found one base away.

Using the deep immunoSEQ assay, TCR CDR3 regions were amplified from genomic DNA by multiplex PCR. Genomic DNA extracted from each cell subset was distributed evenly over all wells of several immunoSEQ 96-well plates, and each plate served as one replicate. For sorted subsets, each replicate PCR was loaded with 200 ng genomic DNA, equivalent to some 27,000 T cell genomes. Purified libraries were measured with a Qubit 3.0 fluorometer, size-checked on a Bioanalyzer 2100, and measured again with the KAPA Library Quantification kit. Every immunoSEQ 96-well plate was sequenced on a dedicated single-read 150-cycle Illumina NextSeq 550 flow cell. The authors processed their data as follows. The immunoSEQ output contained only junctional sequences without quality scores, so filtering could not match that applied to full-length reads. To assign V/J genes and CDR3, sequences were annotated against IMGT germline references using PyIR, a Python wrapper for IgBLAST v1.9. Reads were filtered out if the reads had weak V/J assignments (E-value above 1e-6), no CDR3, stop codons, out-of-frame junctions, or ambiguous translated residues. V3J clonotypes were defined by identical inferred V gene, J gene, and CDR3 amino acid sequence. The percentage overlap between two repertoires was calculated by dividing the number of shared unique clonotypes by the size of the smaller repertoire. Richness of each repertoire was evaluated using RTK rarefaction, the Chao1 estimator, and Recon v2.1 estimates of unobserved clonotypes. OLGA was used to compute generation probabilities for all TCRbeta clonotypes that the gDNA method yielded from a few donors. This immuneACCESS table, as held by TCRdb, lists in-frame sequences with V and J called but not all clones. Of the missing ones, under half trace to an unresolved V gene in checked studies; the others have no known cause. That table is the source of V, J and clone size, and D and trimming were worked out from the DNA. Counted in this sample were 1.5 million to 2.5 million clones; about 95% of them appeared once. Of the sample, 1.2% falls within the top ten clones.

Material for sequencing was naive CD8+ T cells sorted from blood. The cell subset or site label, as the study defines it: CD45RA+CCR7+. The receptor was derived from a man in his late teens or twenties in good health.

DNA sequence: TGTGCCAGCAGTGATTCAGGAAGCTACGAGCAGTACTTC. Translated, this gives CASSDSGSYEQYF. In this chain, TRBV6-1 is recombined with TRBJ2-7, with no confident D gene call. The CDR3 runs 13 amino acids, cysteine and phenylalanine included. Only CDR3 DNA remains: 39 bases, in frame from the first base. CDR1 MNHNS and CDR2 SASEGT are derived from the germline V gene. Trimming takes 3 bases from V and 3 bases from J, and the germline ends sit 9 bases apart.